This TCR beta chain stems from a study of T cells of healthy individuals. Germline V gives CDR1 SGHTA, CDR2 FQGNSA. This CDR3 has 14 amino acids. J lost 2 bases, V lost 5 bases, and 6 bases had no gene match. Each CDR3 protein is one row after TCRdb ran MiXCR on the 5' RACE reads. Of roughly 87,000 distinct CDR3 sequences in the sample, 17% were seen once. A few counts support this clonotype. The chain is built from TRBV7-2 and TRBJ2-7; 7 bases match TRBD1. This receptor was identified in a human donor in good health. In DNA, the CDR3 is TGTGCCAGCAGCCTTTTAGGACAGGCCTACGAGCAGTACTTC. Protein: CASSLLGQAYEQYF.